Following are 23 T cell receptor beta chains from one sample sequenced in a study of T cells in Graves' hyperthyroidism and ophthalmopathy. The TCR beta CDR3 regions underwent amplification using RNA transcripts as the source. Using the HTBI primer set, a first-round RT-PCR was run on the TCR CDR3. TCRdb processed the multiplex PCR reads anew with MiXCR; each CDR3 protein has one entry. The sample carries 600,000 to 850,000 distinct CDR3 sequences, approximately 19% recorded once. Sequenced sample: blood. All receptors derive from a woman between 50 and 59 years old with Graves' hyperthyroidism that later progressed to Graves' ophthalmopathy.

This clonotype occurred many times. The chain joins TRBV5-1 to TRBJ2-1; 7 bases map to TRBD1. The V gene end was trimmed by 7 bases and the J gene end by 5 bases; junction bases not matched to a gene: 3. The CDR3 length is 12 residues. CDR1 is SGHRS, CDR2 YFSETQ, per germline. DNA of the CDR3: TGCGCCAGCGGGGGACAGCACAATGAGCAGTTCTTC. Translated: CASGGQHNEQFF. The whole variable domain, filled in from reference TRBV5-1 and TRBJ2-1, reads KAGVTQTPRYLIKTRGQQVTLSCSPISGHRSVSWYQQTPGQGLQFLFEYFSETQRNKGNFPGRFSGRQFSNSRSEMNVSTLELGDSALYLCASGGQHNEQFFGPGTRLTVL.

V and J are TRBV10-1 and TRBJ1-2; 8 nucleotides match TRBD1. V shed 2 bases and J 8 bases; nucleotides not matched to a gene: 25. This CDR3 spans 20 amino acids. Germline CDR1 is WNHNN and CDR2 is SYGVQD (reference sequence). The CDR3 DNA is TGCGCCAGCAGTGAGAGGTCAGGGGGCGACACCAGCATTACGCCCAAAGGCTACACCTTC. It specifies CASSERSGGDTSITPKGYTF.

This clonotype was found a few times. The chain links TRBV6-1 to TRBJ2-1, with 14 bases that match TRBD2. V trimming: 8 bases; J trimming: 1 base; junction bases outside the gene matches: 10. From germline, CDR1 is MNHNS and CDR2 SASEGT. This CDR3 comprises 18 residues. The CDR3 region is CASRTTSGGVGSYNEQFF. The CDR3 DNA sequence: TGTGCCAGCCGAACGACTAGCGGGGGGGTAGGGTCCTACAATGAGCAGTTCTTC.

In the case of this clonotype: This may be a read error, as it is one base from a much larger clone. V gene TRBV5-6 combines with J gene TRBJ2-1; tentative D call: TRBD1 (6 bases). The germline gives CDR1 SGHDT, CDR2 YYEEEE. V was clipped by 3 bases and J by 1 base, with 17 bases between them. This CDR3 is built from 17 residues. The CDR3 protein is CASSWRPRGTSYNEQFF. The CDR3 nucleotides are TGTGCCAGCAGCTGGCGCCCCAGGGGAACGTCCTACAATGAGCAGTTCTTC.

This clonotype was observed at least ten times. The chain couples TRBV2 to TRBJ1-1; D perhaps matches TRBD1 (6 bases). This CDR3 is built from 13 residues. V lost 7 bases and J lost 4, with 13 bases in between. Per germline, CDR1 SNHLY and CDR2 FYNNEI. CDR3 coding DNA: TGTGCCAGCAATACAGGGCGAAGCACTGAAGCTTTCTTT. Its translation is CASNTGRSTEAFF.

The chain employs TRBV27 and TRBJ2-2; 12 nucleotides agree with TRBD2. The V gene end was trimmed by 3 bases and the J gene end by 6 bases; junction bases not matched to a gene: 2. The length of the CDR3 is 15 residues. Germline V gene sequence: CDR1 MNHEY, CDR2 SMNVEV (reference sequence). The CDR3 DNA follows: TGTGCCAGCAGTTTTGCTAGCGGGGGGGCCGGGGAGCTGTTTTTT. Translated: CASSFASGGAGELFF.

The chain employs TRBV19 and TRBJ2-7; D tentatively fits TRBD1 or TRBD2 (5 bases each). Trimming took 5 bases from V and 5 from J, leaving 22 bases between them. CDR3 length equals 16 residues. The germline gives CDR1 LNHDA, CDR2 SQIVND (reference sequence). In DNA form, the CDR3 reads TGTGCCAGTAGTTTGGGGACCGGGGTTCGGACCAACGAGCAGTACTTC. It encodes CASSLGTGVRTNEQYF.

This clonotype has at least ten counts. The chain recombines TRBV20-1 with TRBJ2-1; D perhaps matches TRBD1 (5 bases). V was pared by 6 bases and J by 0 bases, with 18 bases between. The germline V gene encodes CDR1 DFQATT and CDR2 SNEGSKA (reference sequence). This CDR3 has 16 residues. CDR3 loop: CSARPSTAPSYNEQFF. The DNA of the CDR3 is TGCAGTGCCCGACCTTCGACAGCGCCCTCCTACAATGAGCAGTTCTTC.

Ten or more counts support this clonotype. The chain recombines TRBV10-3 with TRBJ1-2, with 10 bases matching TRBD1. Germline CDR1 ENHRY, CDR2 SYGVKD. V was pared by 0 bases and J by 4 bases, with 2 bases of the junction left unmatched. CDR3 length: 15 residues. The CDR3 loop is CAISESTGGTYGYTF. CDR3 in DNA: TGTGCCATCAGTGAGTCGACAGGGGGCACCTATGGCTACACCTTC.

This clonotype was counted many times. This rearrangement joins TRBV6-1 to TRBJ1-1, with D possibly being TRBD1 (5 bases). The CDR3 has 15 residues. Per germline, CDR1 MNHNS and CDR2 SASEGT. V dropped 5 bases and J dropped 2 bases, with 15 bases sitting between them. The CDR3 nucleotides are TGTGCCAGCAGTCCCTTCCCGGGGCCCAACACTGAAGCTTTCTTT. Translating it yields CASSPFPGPNTEAFF.

This clonotype was counted ten times or more. This chain joins TRBV2 and TRBJ2-3; D may match TRBD1 or TRBD2 (5 bases each). Between the trimmed V and J ends, which lost 5 bases and 0 bases, there was a span of 9 bases. Germline V gene data show CDR1 as SNHLY and CDR2 as FYNNEI. CDR3 length: 14 residues. CDR3 protein: CASSRDPSTDTQYF. The CDR3 region has the DNA TGTGCCAGCAGTAGGGACCCAAGCACAGATACGCAGTATTTT.

The table lists this clonotype with many counts. J is TRBJ1-2 and V is TRBV4-1; unclear D gene. With 4 bases removed from V and 4 bases from J, the gap between germline ends came to 13 bases. Germline V gene data show CDR1 as MGHRA and CDR2 as YSYEKL. This CDR3 has 14 residues. The CDR3 DNA follows: TGCGCCAGCAGCCCACGGCAGGACTTCTATGGCTACACCTTC. It translates to CASSPRQDFYGYTF.

V gene TRBV12-3 or TRBV12-4 combines with J gene TRBJ2-5; tentative D call: TRBD2 (6 bases). CDR3 length: 16 residues. The V and J ends lost 5 bases and 4 bases respectively, with 20 bases between them. The CDR3 loop reads CASSRKGLLNGETQYF. CDR3 in DNA: TGTGCCAGCAGTCGAAAGGGACTTCTCAACGGAGAGACCCAGTACTTC.

In its sample, this clonotype was seen many times. The genes are TRBV3-1 and TRBJ1-2; 8 nucleotides align to TRBD1. The CDR3 covers 13 residues. Germline assignment: CDR1 LGHDT and CDR2 YNNKEL (reference sequence). Unmatched junction bases numbered 7, after V lost 5 bases and J lost 8 bases. The CDR3 spells CASSSEDRDGYTF. In nucleotides, the CDR3 is TGTGCCAGCAGCTCCGAGGACAGGGACGGCTACACCTTC.

This clonotype showed up just a few times. The junction departs from the called germline gene at one end, perhaps through a read error. CDR3 sequence: CASSRIAGGETQYF. The CDR3 DNA follows: TGTGCTAGCAGCAGGATAGCGGGGGGAGAGACCCAGTACTTC. The genes are TRBV7-7 and TRBJ2-5; 10 nucleotides line up with TRBD2. Germline V gene sequence: CDR1 SSHAT, CDR2 FNYEAQ (reference sequence). This CDR3 is built from 14 residues.

The chain recombines TRBV19 with TRBJ1-5, with D uncertain. V lost 2 bases to trimming and J lost 0 bases, with 14 bases between them. Germline V gene data show CDR1 as LNHDA and CDR2 as SQIVND (reference sequence). The CDR3 extends over 17 amino acids. CDR3 residues: CASSIITADYSNQPQHF. For the CDR3, the DNA is TGTGCCAGTAGTATAATCACGGCAGATTATAGCAATCAGCCCCAGCATTTT. The entire variable domain, with the rest obtained from reference TRBV19 and TRBJ1-5, is as follows: DGGITQSPKYLFRKEGQNVTLSCEQNLNHDAMYWYRQDPGQGLRLIYYSQIVNDFQKGDIAEGYSVSREKKESFPLTVTSAQKNPTAFYLCASSIITADYSNQPQHFGDGTRLSIL.

This clonotype was seen a few times. The chain couples TRBV6-2 or TRBV6-3 to TRBJ2-1, with 7 nucleotides matching TRBD2. Per germline, CDR1 MNHEY and CDR2 SVGEGT. Trimming at V came to 0 bases and at J to 0 bases, leaving 2 bases not matched to a gene. The CDR3 has 16 residues. CDR3 protein: CASSYSWGGSYNEQFF. The CDR3 DNA follows: TGTGCCAGCAGTTACTCGTGGGGGGGCTCCTACAATGAGCAGTTCTTC.

This clonotype has more than one count but fewer than ten. The J gene is TRBJ2-3, the V gene TRBV27, with D unclear. CDR1 and CDR2 from the germline V gene are MNHEY and SMNVEV (reference sequence). Trimming took 0 bases from V and 5 from J, leaving 3 bases between them. There are 12 residues in the CDR3. CDR3 in amino acids: CASSLSIDTQYF. The CDR3 coding sequence is TGTGCCAGCAGTTTATCGATAGATACGCAGTATTTT.

This clonotype was detected a few times. V and J are TRBV19 and TRBJ1-1, with D possibly TRBD1 on 6 matching bases. CDR1 and CDR2 (germline): LNHDA, SQIVND (reference sequence). This CDR3 has 15 residues. V was clipped by 5 bases and J by 0 bases, with 13 bases between them. CDR3 in DNA: TGTGCCAGTAGTTCATCGGACAGCGTGAACACTGAAGCTTTCTTT. This sequence encodes CASSSSDSVNTEAFF.

In regard to this clonotype: A much larger clone sits a single nucleotide away, making a read error possible. The chain recombines TRBV7-9 with TRBJ2-5, with 10 bases aligning to TRBD2. With 4 bases clipped from V and 4 bases from J, the junction kept 3 bases outside the gene matches. Germline loops: CDR1 SEHNR, CDR2 FQNEAQ (reference sequence). The CDR3 length is 14 residues. The CDR3 spells CASSWTSGRETQYF. Written as DNA, the CDR3 is TGTGCCAGCAGCTGGACTAGCGGCCGAGAGACCCAGTACTTC. The complete variable domain, with remaining parts taken from reference TRBV7-9 and TRBJ2-5, reads DTGVSQNPRHKITKRGQNVTFRCDPISEHNRLYWYRQTLGQGPEFLTYFQNEAQLEKSRLLSDRFSAERPKGSFSTLEIQRTEQGDSAMYLCASSWTSGRETQYFGPGTRLLVL.

This clonotype was seen many times. The V call is TRBV5-1, the J call TRBJ2-7; the D gene could be TRBD1 or TRBD2 (5 bases each). Germline values: CDR1 SGHRS, CDR2 YFSETQ. The length of the CDR3 is 14 residues. Trimming took off 4 bases at V and 1 base at J, with 12 bases between the two ends. The CDR3 DNA is TGCGCCAGCAGCCGGGCAGGGAGTTCCTACGAGCAGTACTTC. Protein sequence: CASSRAGSSYEQYF.

The chain employs TRBV20-1 and TRBJ2-5; TRBD2 matches 8 bases. This CDR3 is 15 amino acids long. V was pared by 3 bases and J by 4 bases, with 10 bases of the junction left unmatched. Germline CDR1 is DFQATT and CDR2 is SNEGSKA (reference sequence). The CDR3 DNA reads as TGCAGTGCTAGTAGGCGGGGGGCGAAGGGAGAGACCCAGTACTTC. Encoded protein: CSASRRGAKGETQYF.

The chain links TRBV19 to TRBJ1-5, with a weak D call TRBD1 (6 bases). From germline, CDR1 is LNHDA and CDR2 SQIVND (reference sequence). The CDR3 spans 15 residues. V was clipped by 5 bases and J by 7 bases, with 18 bases between them. The CDR3 loop is CASSPPRGGGQPQHF. CDR3 DNA sequence: TGTGCCAGTAGTCCTCCCAGGGGCGGAGGGCAGCCCCAGCATTTT.